This entry lists 17 T cell receptor beta chains sequenced from one sample in a study of CD8 T cells in ankylosing spondylitis. Study-wide findings and caveats: Blood of patients with ankylosing spondylitis appeared to be characterized by a TCR beta motif of several highly homologous variants.

No antigens are known for them. Each CDR3 protein gets one entry after TCRdb re-called the 5' RACE reads with MiXCR. The sample carries 500,000 to 650,000 distinct CDR3 sequences, about 5.4% recorded once. The sample consisted of blood, either unsorted or a sorted T cell fraction (not recorded which). All receptors come from a male donor with ankylosing spondylitis.

Ten or more counts support this clonotype. This chain connects TRBV4-3 to TRBJ1-2; 7 bases are a match to TRBD1. Germline CDR1 reads LGHNA; CDR2 reads YSLEER. Trimming removed 0 bases from V and 8 bases from J; junction bases left unmatched: 6. The CDR3 covers 14 residues. CDR3 loop: CASSQDPGGFGYTF. The CDR3 region has the DNA TGCGCCAGCAGCCAAGATCCAGGGGGATTCGGCTACACCTTC.

This clonotype was seen at least ten times. The chain links TRBV20-1 to TRBJ1-6; no reliable D call. Germline CDR1 DFQATT, CDR2 SNEGSKA (reference sequence). V lost 5 bases and J lost 2, with 16 bases in between. This CDR3 comprises 16 residues. The CDR3 coding sequence is TGCAGTGCTGGCTGGAGGGAAGGGACCTATAATTCACCCCTCCACTTT. Translation gives CSAGWREGTYNSPLHF.

This clonotype appeared many times. The chain has TRBV12-3 or TRBV12-4 and TRBJ1-1; D gene unclear. Trimming left V 3 bases short and J 1 base short, with 15 bases between. This CDR3 comprises 16 residues. The CDR3 reads CASSFRTLGWNTEAFF. In DNA form, the CDR3 reads TGTGCCAGCAGTTTTAGGACGCTCGGGTGGAACACTGAAGCTTTCTTT.

This clonotype was seen repeatedly, ten times or more. The V gene is TRBV7-2, the J gene TRBJ2-3, with TRBD2 identical over 10 bases. Germline CDR1 SGHTA, CDR2 FQGNSA. CDR3 length: 16 amino acids. V shed 3 bases, J shed 2 bases, and the junction held 5 bases outside the gene matches. CDR3 nucleotide sequence: TGTGCCAGCAGCTTTACTAGCGGGACCTTCACAGATACGCAGTATTTT. Amino acids: CASSFTSGTFTDTQYF.

Many counts were recorded for this clonotype. The V call is TRBV5-6, the J call TRBJ2-6; D gene uncertain. CDR3 length equals 15 residues. Germline lookup yields CDR1 SGHDT and CDR2 YYEEEE. V dropped 2 bases and J dropped 2 bases, with 8 bases sitting between them. The CDR3 DNA is TGTGCCAGCAGCTTCTCTGGGACTGGGGCCAACGTCCTGACTTTC. Its translation: CASSFSGTGANVLTF.

This clonotype was detected ten times or more. The CDR3 coding sequence is TGCAGTGCTAGAGCCATCCGGGGGGTGAACACCGGGGAGCTGTTTTTT. Protein sequence: CSARAIRGVNTGELFF. The J gene is TRBJ2-2, the V gene TRBV20-1; 7 positions agree with TRBD2. Germline values: CDR1 DFQATT, CDR2 SNEGSKA (reference sequence). Trimming removed 1 base from V and 1 base from J; junction bases left unmatched: 6. The CDR3 runs to 16 residues.

This clonotype was seen at least ten times. This rearrangement joins TRBV5-1 to TRBJ2-3, with 7 bases that match TRBD1. J gave up 1 base and V 5 bases, and 4 bases lay outside the gene matches. The CDR3 sequence is 14 residues long. The germline V gene encodes CDR1 SGHRS and CDR2 YFSETQ. CDR3 in amino acids: CASSTGDGTDTQYF. CDR3 DNA: TGCGCCAGCAGTACAGGGGACGGCACAGATACGCAGTATTTT.

The chain recombines TRBV6-1 with TRBJ2-7, with D possibly being TRBD1 or TRBD2 (5 bases each). CDR1 and CDR2 from the germline V gene are MNHNS and SASEGT. Trimming stripped 4 bases from V and 7 bases from J, with 20 bases between. This CDR3 is 15 amino acids long. CDR3 residues: CASSAFRDRGVEQYF. CDR3 sequence (DNA): TGTGCCAGCAGTGCCTTCCGGGACCGCGGTGTGGAGCAGTACTTC.

This clonotype was seen repeatedly, ten times or more. The chain recombines TRBV9 with TRBJ2-5; D remains ambiguous. The CDR3 extends over 12 amino acids. Trimming removed 3 bases from V and 7 bases from J, with 10 bases in between. Germline CDR1 reads SGDLS; CDR2 reads YYNGEE. CDR3 coding DNA: TGTGCCAGCAGCGAGAGCGAAGGGACCCAGTACTTC. This translates into CASSESEGTQYF.

This clonotype was detected many times. V is TRBV6-1 and J is TRBJ1-2; TRBD1 aligns across 9 bases. Germline CDR1 reads MNHNS; CDR2 reads SASEGT. J gave up 4 bases and V 7 bases, and 7 bases lay outside the gene matches. The CDR3 is made up of 14 amino acids. The CDR3 DNA sequence: TGTGCCAGCATGCCCGACAGGGGGGTCTATGGCTACACCTTC. Its protein is CASMPDRGVYGYTF.

The table lists this clonotype with a few counts. The chain combines TRBV20-1 with TRBJ2-1; D unclear. The CDR3 loop spans 14 amino acids. Trimming cost V 4 bases and J 8 bases, with 18 bases left between them. From germline, CDR1 is DFQATT and CDR2 SNEGSKA (reference sequence). CDR3 bases: TGCAGTGCTACCCGACCGGTAGGTGTCCATGAGCAGTTCTTC. This translates into CSATRPVGVHEQFF.

This clonotype was counted a few times. The chain recombines TRBV2 with TRBJ1-1; tentative D call: TRBD1 (6 bases). The CDR3 has 14 residues. Trimming stripped 6 bases from V and 3 bases from J, with 14 bases between. Germline values: CDR1 SNHLY, CDR2 FYNNEI. Here the CDR3 DNA reads TGTGCCAGCAGCCGGGAGGGGGTGGACACTGAAGCTTTCTTT. Protein: CASSREGVDTEAFF. Together with reference TRBV2 and TRBJ1-1, the CDR3 gives the full variable domain: EPEVTQTPSHQVTQMGQEVILRCVPISNHLYFYWYRQILGQKVEFLVSFYNNEISEKSEIFDDQFSVERPDGSNFTLKIRSTKLEDSAMYFCASSREGVDTEAFFGQGTRLTVV.

This clonotype was observed at least ten times. This chain uses TRBV7-9 with TRBJ1-4; perhaps TRBD1 as D (6 bases). Trimming removed 5 bases at V and 8 bases at J, with 15 bases between. This CDR3 comprises 14 residues. Germline lookup yields CDR1 SEHNR and CDR2 FQNEAQ (reference sequence). In nucleotides, the CDR3 is TGTGCCAGCAGCCAAATTGGGGGCGGAGAAAAACTGTTTTTT. Translation: CASSQIGGGEKLFF.

Details on this clonotype: No conserved phenylalanine or tryptophan is present at the end of the CDR3, so a read error is the likely explanation. V is TRBV13 and J is TRBJ1-5; the D is unclear. V shed 5 bases and J shed 2 bases, with 13 bases lying between them. Germline loops: CDR1 PRHDT, CDR2 FYEKMQ (reference sequence). The CDR3 has 15 residues. CDR3 region: CASSIRGSGNQPQHS. Written as DNA, the CDR3 is TGTGCCAGCAGCATCAGAGGAAGCGGCAATCAGCCCCAGCATTCT.

This clonotype was counted many times. This chain joins TRBV29-1 and TRBJ2-2; no clear D gene. V gave up 7 bases and J gave up 2 bases, with 11 bases separating them. CDR1 is SQVTM and CDR2 is ANQGSEA in the germline V gene. There are 13 residues in the CDR3. CDR3 in DNA: TGCAGCGCCCGGTGGGCTAACACCGGGGAGCTGTTTTTT. Its protein product is CSARWANTGELFF.

This clonotype was counted at least ten times. This chain connects TRBV4-2 to TRBJ2-3; TRBD1 might be the D (6 bases). The germline CDR1 and CDR2 sequences are LGHNA and YNFKEQ. CDR3 length: 16 amino acids. The V and J ends lost 4 bases and 3 bases respectively, with 17 bases between them. As DNA, the CDR3 is TGTGCCAGCAGCCCACGGGGCCGCAGGGGAACAGATACGCAGTATTTT. This translates into CASSPRGRRGTDTQYF.

There are many counts of this clonotype. For the CDR3, the DNA is TGTGCCAGCAGTCGGACAGCTAGCAATCAGCCCCAGCATTTT. Its protein product is CASSRTASNQPQHF. The chain joins TRBV7-2 to TRBJ1-5, with D perhaps matching TRBD1 (6 bases). V lost 6 bases, J lost 0 bases, and 9 bases lay in between. The CDR3 totals 14 residues. Germline V gene sequence: CDR1 SGHTA, CDR2 FQGNSA.